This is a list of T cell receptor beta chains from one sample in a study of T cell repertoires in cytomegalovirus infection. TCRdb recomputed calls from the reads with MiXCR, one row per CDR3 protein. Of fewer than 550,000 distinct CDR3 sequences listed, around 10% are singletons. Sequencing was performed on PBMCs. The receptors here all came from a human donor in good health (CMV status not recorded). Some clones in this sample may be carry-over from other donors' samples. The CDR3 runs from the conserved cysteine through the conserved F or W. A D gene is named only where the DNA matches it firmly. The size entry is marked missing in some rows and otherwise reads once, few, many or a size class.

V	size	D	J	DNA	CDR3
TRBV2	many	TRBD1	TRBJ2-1	TGTGCCAGCAGTGAAGCGGCGACAGGGATCGATGAGCAGTTCTTC	CASSEAATGIDEQFF
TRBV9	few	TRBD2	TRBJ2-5	TGTGCCAGCAAAAGCGGGAGTAGCGAGACCCAGTACTTC	CASKSGSSETQYF
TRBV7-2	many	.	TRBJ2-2	TGTGCCAGCAGCTTATCGGGGCAGGCGGGCGGGGAGCTGTTTTTT	CASSLSGQAGGELFF
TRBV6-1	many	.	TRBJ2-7	TGTGCCAGCAGTGAAGCAACAGGTCACGAGCAGTACTTC	CASSEATGHEQYF
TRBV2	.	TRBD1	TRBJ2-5	TGTGCCAGCAGAGTGAACCGGGACAGGAGAGAGACCCAGTACTTC	CASRVNRDRRETQYF
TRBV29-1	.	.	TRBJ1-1	TGCAGCGTTGACAGGACCGGCGAAGCTTTCTTT	CSVDRTGEAFF
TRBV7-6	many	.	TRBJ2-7	TGTGCCAGCAGCTTTTTGGGTACAGGGACCTACGAGCAGTACTTC	CASSFLGTGTYEQYF
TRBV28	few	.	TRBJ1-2	TGTGCCAGCAGTTTATTGGTTAACTATGGCTACACCTTC	CASSLLVNYGYTF
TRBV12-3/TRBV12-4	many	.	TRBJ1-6	TGTGCCAGCAGTTTAAGTGGACCGGATAATTCACCCCTCCACTTT	CASSLSGPDNSPLHF
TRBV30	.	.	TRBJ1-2	TGTGCCTGGACCCGGGACACAAATAACTATGGCTACACCTTC	CAWTRDTNNYGYTF
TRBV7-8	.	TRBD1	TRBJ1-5	TGTGCCAGCAGCTTTTACACGGACAGGGCCCAGCATTTT	CASSFYTDRAQHF
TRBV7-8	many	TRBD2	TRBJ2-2	TGTGCCAGCAGCTTATGGCGGGAGGGCCCTAAGTCCGGGGAGCTGTTTTTT	CASSLWREGPKSGELFF
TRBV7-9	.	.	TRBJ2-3	TGTGCCAGCGTCAAGGGCCCGGTGGGCACAGATACGCAGTATTTT	CASVKGPVGTDTQYF
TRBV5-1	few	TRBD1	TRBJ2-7	TGCGCCAGCAGCTCCCGGGACAGGTCCGACGAGCAGTACTTC	CASSSRDRSDEQYF
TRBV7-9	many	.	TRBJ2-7	TGTGCCAGCAGCGCCACAGGTGACGAGCAGTACTTC	CASSATGDEQYF
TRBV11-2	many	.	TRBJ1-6	TGTGCCAGCAGCTTAGAGCCCTCGGGGACCCTCCACTTT	CASSLEPSGTLHF
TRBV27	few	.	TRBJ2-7	TGTGCCAGCAGGAGGACCAGCTCCTACGAGCAGTACTTC	CASRRTSSYEQYF
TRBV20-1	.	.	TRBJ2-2	TGCAGTGCTGCGCCGGACACCGGGGAGCTGTTTTTT	CSAAPDTGELFF
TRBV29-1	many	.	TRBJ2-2	TGCAGCGTTGGGCATACGAACACCGGGGAGCTGTTTTTT	CSVGHTNTGELFF
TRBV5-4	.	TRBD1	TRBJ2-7	TGTGCCAGCAGCCCAGACAGGGTAGGGTCCGAGCAGTACTTC	CASSPDRVGSEQYF
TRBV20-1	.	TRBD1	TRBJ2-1	TGCAGTGCTAACTCCCTCCGGGACAGGGACTACAATGAGCAGTTCTTC	CSANSLRDRDYNEQFF
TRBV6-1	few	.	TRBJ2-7	TGTGCCAGCATTCTCAGCTGGGGCGAGCAGTACTTC	CASILSWGEQYF
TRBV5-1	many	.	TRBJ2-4	TGCGCCAGCAGCTTGGGACAGGAACTAGCCAAAAACATTCAGTACTTC	CASSLGQELAKNIQYF
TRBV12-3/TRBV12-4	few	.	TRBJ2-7	TGTGCCAGCAGCGGACAGCTCCTCTCCTACGAGCAGTACTTC	CASSGQLLSYEQYF
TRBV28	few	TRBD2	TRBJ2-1	TGTGCCAGCAGAGTAGCGGGAGGGACCTACAATGAGCAGTTCTTC	CASRVAGGTYNEQFF